The rows below give T cell receptor beta chains drawn from one sample of a study of blood T cell repertoires in COVID-19. TCRdb's copy holds only in-frame clones and misses some; the assay was immunoSEQ multiplex PCR. The sample shows about 140,000 clones, around nine tenths of them seen only once. The sequenced sample consisted of peripheral blood. These receptors all come from a human donor in a cohort sampled during active COVID-19. CDR3s include the opening cysteine and the closing phenylalanine or tryptophan. A D gene is named only where the DNA matches it firmly. Only part of the rows carry a size: once, few, many, or a class if the clone is expanded.

J: TRBJ2-7; size: -; V: TRBV2; D: -; CDR3: CASSEVWQGPYEQYF; DNA: TGTGCCAGCAGTGAAGTTTGGCAGGGGCCGTACGAGCAGTACTTC
J: TRBJ1-5; size: -; V: TRBV6-6; D: -; CDR3: CASRRVNQPQHF; DNA: TGTGCCAGCAGGAGAGTAAATCAGCCCCAGCATTTT
J: TRBJ2-1; size: -; V: TRBV7-2; D: TRBD1; CDR3: CATNGQGVINEQFF; DNA: TGTGCCACCAACGGGCAGGGGGTCATCAATGAGCAGTTCTTC
J: TRBJ1-1; size: -; V: TRBV5-1; D: -; CDR3: CASSPSGTVYTEAFF; DNA: TGCGCCAGCAGCCCCTCCGGGACTGTTTACACTGAAGCTTTCTTT
J: TRBJ2-1; size: -; V: TRBV4-1; D: TRBD1; CDR3: CASSHFRDSSNEQFF; DNA: TGCGCCAGCAGCCATTTCCGGGACAGCAGCAATGAGCAGTTCTTC
J: TRBJ1-1; size: many; V: TRBV5-6; D: TRBD1; CDR3: CASSTTGVGTEAFF; DNA: TGTGCCAGCAGCACGACAGGGGTTGGGACTGAAGCTTTCTTT
J: TRBJ1-6; size: -; V: TRBV7-2; D: -; CDR3: CASSAREPDGSPLHF; DNA: TGTGCCAGCAGCGCCCGGGAGCCTGATGGTTCACCCCTCCACTTT
J: TRBJ1-2; size: few; V: TRBV29-1; D: -; CDR3: CSAATANYGYTF; DNA: TGCAGCGCTGCCACAGCTAACTATGGCTACACCTTC
J: TRBJ2-3; size: once; V: TRBV5-1; D: TRBD2; CDR3: CASSLGGLAADTQYF; DNA: TGCGCCAGCAGCTTGGGTGGACTAGCGGCAGATACGCAGTATTTT
J: TRBJ2-2; size: -; V: TRBV24-1; D: -; CDR3: CATSAGVHATRDSNTGELFF; DNA: TGTGCCACCAGTGCCGGTGTACATGCCACCCGGGATTCGAACACCGGGGAGCTGTTTTTT
J: TRBJ2-7; size: -; V: TRBV28; D: -; CDR3: CASSLFQGTSDEQYF; DNA: TGTGCCAGCAGTTTATTTCAGGGAACGTCCGACGAGCAGTACTTC
J: TRBJ2-7; size: -; V: TRBV3-1/TRBV3-2; D: -; CDR3: CATSNDSPYEQYF; DNA: TGTGCCACCTCTAACGACTCGCCCTACGAGCAGTACTTC
J: TRBJ2-3; size: -; V: TRBV28; D: -; CDR3: CASSSQGVSDTQYF; DNA: TGTGCCAGCAGTTCACAGGGAGTCTCCGATACGCAGTATTTT
J: TRBJ1-2; size: -; V: TRBV5-6; D: TRBD1; CDR3: CASSSVDRAYGYTF; DNA: TGTGCCAGCAGCTCCGTGGACAGGGCCTATGGCTACACCTTC
J: TRBJ2-4; size: -; V: TRBV2; D: TRBD1; CDR3: CASSEGRGRGKNIQYF; DNA: TGTGCCAGCAGTGAGGGAAGGGGGCGAGGCAAAAACATTCAGTACTTC
J: TRBJ2-1; size: -; V: TRBV9; D: TRBD1; CDR3: CASSVGTGGYNEQFF; DNA: TGTGCCAGCAGCGTAGGGACAGGGGGCTACAATGAGCAGTTCTTC
J: TRBJ2-1; size: -; V: TRBV9; D: -; CDR3: CASSLSPGDAYNEQFF; DNA: TGTGCCAGCAGCCTTTCCCCAGGGGACGCCTACAATGAGCAGTTCTTC
J: TRBJ2-4; size: -; V: TRBV2; D: -; CDR3: CASSEVPGLENIQYF; DNA: TGTGCCAGCAGTGAAGTTCCAGGGCTGGAGAACATTCAGTACTTC
J: TRBJ2-1; size: -; V: TRBV9; D: TRBD2; CDR3: CASSVATSGGHNEQFF; DNA: TGTGCCAGCAGCGTAGCTACTAGCGGGGGTCACAATGAGCAGTTCTTC
J: TRBJ2-5; size: -; V: TRBV5-4; D: TRBD2; CDR3: CASSSGLAGVGETQYF; DNA: TGTGCCAGCAGCTCGGGACTAGCGGGAGTGGGGGAGACCCAGTACTTC
J: TRBJ1-3; size: -; V: TRBV2; D: -; CDR3: CASSEAGAGSGNTIYF; DNA: TGTGCCAGCAGTGAAGCGGGGGCCGGCTCTGGAAACACCATATATTTT
J: TRBJ2-7; size: -; V: TRBV2; D: TRBD2; CDR3: CASQPPTSGRISYEQYF; DNA: TGTGCCAGCCAACCCCCAACTAGCGGGAGGATCTCCTACGAGCAGTACTTC
J: TRBJ2-7; size: -; V: TRBV6-5; D: TRBD1; CDR3: CASSYPGTGGGEQYF; DNA: TGTGCCAGCAGTTACCCCGGGACAGGGGGCGGTGAGCAGTACTTC
J: TRBJ1-1; size: -; V: TRBV3-1/TRBV3-2; D: -; CDR3: CASSYGGFTEAFF; DNA: TGTGCCAGCAGCTACGGCGGGTTCACTGAAGCTTTCTTT
J: TRBJ2-1; size: -; V: TRBV6-4; D: -; CDR3: CASLGGVYNEQFF; DNA: TGTGCCAGCCTTGGCGGGGTCTACAATGAGCAGTTCTTC
J: TRBJ1-1; size: -; V: TRBV28; D: TRBD1; CDR3: CASSSGQGATEAFF; DNA: TGTGCCAGCAGTTCGGGACAGGGAGCCACTGAAGCTTTCTTT
J: TRBJ2-7; size: -; V: TRBV7-9; D: TRBD2; CDR3: CASSLSGRAVYEQYF; DNA: TGTGCCAGCAGCCTTAGCGGGAGGGCCGTTTACGAGCAGTACTTC
J: TRBJ2-5; size: -; V: TRBV11-3; D: TRBD1; CDR3: CASGKGTAEETQYF; DNA: TGTGCCAGCGGCAAAGGGACAGCCGAAGAGACCCAGTACTTC
J: TRBJ2-7; size: -; V: TRBV28; D: -; CDR3: CAGGTSSYEQYF; DNA: TGTGCCGGAGGGACTTCCTCCTACGAGCAGTACTTC
J: TRBJ2-7; size: -; V: TRBV6-6; D: TRBD2; CDR3: CASTLSGGAYEQYF; DNA: TGTGCCAGCACCCTGAGCGGGGGTGCCTACGAGCAGTACTTC
J: TRBJ1-2; size: -; V: TRBV3-1/TRBV3-2; D: -; CDR3: CASSQDWEYGYTF; DNA: TGTGCCAGCAGCCAAGACTGGGAGTATGGCTACACCTTC
J: TRBJ1-3; size: -; V: TRBV5-1; D: -; CDR3: CASSPRSVSGNTIYF; DNA: TGCGCCAGCAGCCCCCGGTCGGTCTCTGGAAACACCATATATTTT
J: TRBJ1-2; size: -; V: TRBV5-1; D: TRBD1; CDR3: CASSLPHRGGYGYTF; DNA: TGCGCCAGCAGCTTGCCGCACAGGGGAGGCTATGGCTACACCTTC
J: TRBJ2-2; size: -; V: TRBV5-4; D: TRBD2; CDR3: CASSLGLAGGNTGELFF; DNA: TGTGCCAGCAGCTTGGGGTTAGCGGGGGGGAACACCGGGGAGCTGTTTTTT
J: TRBJ1-1; size: -; V: TRBV11-2; D: -; CDR3: CASSGGWRGKDTEAFF; DNA: TGTGCCAGCAGCGGGGGGTGGAGGGGAAAGGACACTGAAGCTTTCTTT
J: TRBJ1-2; size: -; V: TRBV18; D: -; CDR3: CASSPPAGRMNGYTF; DNA: TGTGCCAGCTCACCACCGGCAGGGCGGATGAATGGCTACACCTTC
J: TRBJ1-3; size: -; V: TRBV6-1; D: TRBD1; CDR3: CASSEPGQGLSGNTIYF; DNA: TGTGCCAGCAGTGAACCGGGACAGGGACTTTCTGGAAACACCATATATTTT
J: TRBJ1-3; size: -; V: TRBV19; D: -; CDR3: CASSIDRMGAPSGNTIYF; DNA: TGTGCCAGTAGTATAGATCGTATGGGGGCCCCCTCTGGAAACACCATATATTTT
J: TRBJ2-5; size: -; V: TRBV19; D: TRBD2; CDR3: CASSPRTSGEETQYF; DNA: TGTGCCAGTAGTCCCCGGACTAGCGGGGAAGAGACCCAGTACTTC
J: TRBJ1-6; size: -; V: TRBV28; D: -; CDR3: CASSLQGSYNSPLHF; DNA: TGTGCCAGCAGTTTACAGGGGTCCTATAATTCACCCCTCCACTTT
J: TRBJ1-6; size: -; V: TRBV28; D: TRBD1; CDR3: CASSLGTGNSPLHF; DNA: TGTGCCAGCAGTTTAGGGACAGGGAACTCACCCCTCCACTTT
J: TRBJ2-7; size: -; V: TRBV4-1; D: TRBD1; CDR3: CASSLSSPGQGYYEQYF; DNA: TGCGCCAGCAGCCTCTCATCTCCGGGACAGGGATACTACGAGCAGTACTTC
J: TRBJ2-1; size: -; V: TRBV28; D: TRBD2; CDR3: CASSLLRVRAGDVMGPRFNEQFF; DNA: TGTGCCAGCAGTTTATTGAGGGTGCGAGCGGGAGATGTAATGGGTCCGAGATTCAATGAGCAGTTCTTC
J: TRBJ2-2; size: -; V: TRBV5-1; D: -; CDR3: CASSPGLENTGELFF; DNA: TGCGCCAGCAGCCCAGGGCTTGAGAACACCGGGGAGCTGTTTTTT
J: TRBJ1-4; size: -; V: TRBV7-2; D: TRBD1; CDR3: CASSFATGGGEKLFF; DNA: TGTGCCAGCAGTTTTGCGACAGGGGGCGGTGAAAAACTGTTTTTT
J: TRBJ2-7; size: -; V: TRBV2; D: TRBD2; CDR3: CASQMGTGGYEQYF; DNA: TGTGCCAGCCAAATGGGGACGGGGGGATACGAGCAGTACTTC
J: TRBJ2-1; size: once; V: TRBV27; D: -; CDR3: CASSPRLTPSSYNEQFF; DNA: TGTGCCAGCAGTCCCCGACTAACCCCCAGCTCCTACAATGAGCAGTTCTTC
J: TRBJ2-2; size: -; V: TRBV3-1/TRBV3-2; D: -; CDR3: CASSSTGFANTGELFF; DNA: TGTGCCAGCAGCTCAACAGGCTTCGCGAACACCGGGGAGCTGTTTTTT
J: TRBJ2-3; size: -; V: TRBV10-3; D: TRBD1; CDR3: CAISSGQGRPDTQYF; DNA: TGTGCCATCAGCTCGGGACAGGGAAGACCAGATACGCAGTATTTT
J: TRBJ1-5; size: -; V: TRBV28; D: TRBD1; CDR3: CASSLLGQVGSNQPQHF; DNA: TGTGCCAGCAGTTTACTTGGACAGGTGGGGAGCAATCAGCCCCAGCATTTT
J: TRBJ1-2; size: -; V: TRBV4-1; D: -; CDR3: CASSQEPGSNYGYTF; DNA: TGCGCCAGCAGCCAAGAACCTGGCTCCAACTATGGCTACACCTTC
J: TRBJ1-1; size: -; V: TRBV29-1; D: -; CDR3: CSVGLPPGFATPQLYFF; DNA: TGCAGCGTTGGCCTACCACCCGGGTTCGCTACTCCCCAACTTTATTTCTTT
J: TRBJ1-6; size: -; V: TRBV15; D: -; CDR3: CATSTSSGTLHF; DNA: TGTGCCACCAGCACAAGTTCCGGGACCCTCCACTTT